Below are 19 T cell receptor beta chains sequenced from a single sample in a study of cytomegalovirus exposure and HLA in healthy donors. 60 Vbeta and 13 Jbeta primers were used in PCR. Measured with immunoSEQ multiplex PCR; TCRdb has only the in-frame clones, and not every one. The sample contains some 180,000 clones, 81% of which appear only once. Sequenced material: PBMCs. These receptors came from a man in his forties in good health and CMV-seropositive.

The CDR3: CASSYSGGSYEQYF. The CDR3 region has the DNA TGTGCCAGCAGTTACTCGGGAGGGTCCTACGAGCAGTACTTC. The rearrangement joins TRBV6-5 to TRBJ2-7; 7 positions match TRBD2. J gave up 1 base and V 0 bases, and 0 bases lay outside the gene matches. Germline values: CDR1 MNHEY, CDR2 SVGAGI. The CDR3 runs to 14 residues.

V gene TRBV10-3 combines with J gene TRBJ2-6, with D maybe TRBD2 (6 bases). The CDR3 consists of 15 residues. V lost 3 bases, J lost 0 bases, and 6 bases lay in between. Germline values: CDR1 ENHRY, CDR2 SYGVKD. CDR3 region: CAISDGGSGANVLTF. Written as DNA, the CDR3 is TGTGCCATCAGTGACGGGGGCTCTGGGGCCAACGTCCTGACTTTC.

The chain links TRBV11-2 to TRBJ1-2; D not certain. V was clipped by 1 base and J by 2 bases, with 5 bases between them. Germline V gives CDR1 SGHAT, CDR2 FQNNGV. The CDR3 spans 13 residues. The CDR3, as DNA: TGTGCCAGCAGCTTAGCTGGCAACTATGGCTACACCTTC. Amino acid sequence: CASSLAGNYGYTF.

The CDR3 reads CASTVQGQPQHF. For the CDR3, the DNA is TGTGCCAGCACCGTACAGGGTCAGCCCCAGCATTTT. V gene TRBV6-5 combines with J gene TRBJ1-5; possible D gene TRBD1, 6 bases. Trimming pared 7 bases from V and 6 bases from J, leaving 10 bases between. Germline lookup yields CDR1 MNHEY and CDR2 SVGAGI. This CDR3 has 12 residues.

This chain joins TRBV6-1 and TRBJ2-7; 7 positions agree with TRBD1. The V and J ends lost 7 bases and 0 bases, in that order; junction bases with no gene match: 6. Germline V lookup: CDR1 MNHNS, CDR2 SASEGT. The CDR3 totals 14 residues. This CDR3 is CASTPGQASYEQYF. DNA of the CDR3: TGTGCCAGCACCCCAGGACAGGCCTCCTACGAGCAGTACTTC.

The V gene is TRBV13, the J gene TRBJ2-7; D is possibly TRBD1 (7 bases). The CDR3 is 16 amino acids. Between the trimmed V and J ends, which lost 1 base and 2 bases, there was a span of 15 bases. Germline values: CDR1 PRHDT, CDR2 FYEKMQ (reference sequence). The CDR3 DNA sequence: TGTGCCAGCAGCTTAGCGGGCAGGGGGGACCCCTACGAGCAGTACTTC. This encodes CASSLAGRGDPYEQYF.

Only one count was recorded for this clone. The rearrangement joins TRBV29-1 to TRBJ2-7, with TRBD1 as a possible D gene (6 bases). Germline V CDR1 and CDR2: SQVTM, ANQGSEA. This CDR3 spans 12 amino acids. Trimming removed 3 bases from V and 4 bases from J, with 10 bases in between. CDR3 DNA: TGCAGCGTTGAGGCAGGGGCGTACGAGCAGTACTTC. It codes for CSVEAGAYEQYF.

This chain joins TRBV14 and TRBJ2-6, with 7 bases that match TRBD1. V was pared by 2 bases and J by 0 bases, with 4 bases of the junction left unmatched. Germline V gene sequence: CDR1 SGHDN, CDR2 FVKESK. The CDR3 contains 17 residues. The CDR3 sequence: CASSQRDRSSGANVLTF. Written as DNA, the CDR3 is TGTGCCAGCAGCCAACGGGACAGAAGCTCTGGGGCCAACGTCCTGACTTTC. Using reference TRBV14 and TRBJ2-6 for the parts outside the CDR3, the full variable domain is EAGVTQFPSHSVIEKGQTVTLRCDPISGHDNLYWYRRVMGKEIKFLLHFVKESKQDESGMPNNRFLAERTGGTYSTLKVQPAELEDSGVYFCASSQRDRSSGANVLTFGAGSRLTVL.

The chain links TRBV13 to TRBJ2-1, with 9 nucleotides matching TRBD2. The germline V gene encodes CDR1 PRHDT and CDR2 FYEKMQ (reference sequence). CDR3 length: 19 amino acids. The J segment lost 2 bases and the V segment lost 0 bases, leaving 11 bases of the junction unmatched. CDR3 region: CASSLGPFLAGVAYNEQFF. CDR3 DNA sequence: TGTGCCAGCAGCTTAGGGCCGTTTTTAGCGGGGGTTGCCTACAATGAGCAGTTCTTC.

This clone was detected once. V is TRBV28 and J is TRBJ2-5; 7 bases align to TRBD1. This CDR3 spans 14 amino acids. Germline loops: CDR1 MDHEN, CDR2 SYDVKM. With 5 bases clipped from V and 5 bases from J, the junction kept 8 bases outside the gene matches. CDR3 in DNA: TGTGCCAGCAGTCTGACAGGGTTGGGGGAGACCCAGTACTTC. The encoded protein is CASSLTGLGETQYF.

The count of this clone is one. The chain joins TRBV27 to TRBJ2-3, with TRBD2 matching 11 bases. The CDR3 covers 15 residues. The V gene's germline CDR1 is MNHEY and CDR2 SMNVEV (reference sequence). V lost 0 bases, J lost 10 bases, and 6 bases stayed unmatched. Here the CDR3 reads CASSLSTSGAGAQYF. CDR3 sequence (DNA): TGTGCCAGCAGTTTATCGACTAGCGGGGCCGGTGCGCAGTATTTT.

This chain's CDR3 is CASSAQTGAGYGYTF. In nucleotides, the CDR3 is TGTGCCAGCAGCGCCCAGACAGGGGCGGGCTATGGCTACACCTTC. The V call is TRBV9, the J call TRBJ1-2; 8 nucleotides agree with TRBD1. The V gene's germline CDR1 is SGDLS and CDR2 YYNGEE. V shed 3 bases and J 4 bases; nucleotides not matched to a gene: 8. The CDR3 length is 15 residues. Looking up the rest from reference TRBV9 and TRBJ1-2 gives the full variable domain: DSGVTQTPKHLITATGQRVTLRCSPRSGDLSVYWYQQSLDQGLQFLIQYYNGEERAKGNILERFSAQQFPDLHSELNLSSLELGDSALYFCASSAQTGAGYGYTFGSGTRLTVV.

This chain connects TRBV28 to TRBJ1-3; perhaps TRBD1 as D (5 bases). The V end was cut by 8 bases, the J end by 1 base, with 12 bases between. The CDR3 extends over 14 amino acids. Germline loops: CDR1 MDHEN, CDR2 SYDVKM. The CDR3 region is CASWPGWSGNTIYF. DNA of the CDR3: TGTGCCAGCTGGCCAGGGTGGTCTGGAAACACCATATATTTT.

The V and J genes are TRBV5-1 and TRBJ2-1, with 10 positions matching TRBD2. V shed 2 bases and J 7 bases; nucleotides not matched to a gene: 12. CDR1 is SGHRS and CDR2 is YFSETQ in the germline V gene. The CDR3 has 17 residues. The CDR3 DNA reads TGCGCCAGCAGCTTTTTTCCTTCTAGCGGGAGTGGGAATGAGCAGTTCTTC. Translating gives CASSFFPSSGSGNEQFF.

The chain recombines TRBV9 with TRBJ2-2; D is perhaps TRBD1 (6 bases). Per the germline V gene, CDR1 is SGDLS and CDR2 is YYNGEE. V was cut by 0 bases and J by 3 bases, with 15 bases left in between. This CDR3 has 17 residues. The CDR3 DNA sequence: TGTGCCAGCAGCGTAGATGGACAGCCCCGTGACACCGGGGAGCTGTTTTTT. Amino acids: CASSVDGQPRDTGELFF. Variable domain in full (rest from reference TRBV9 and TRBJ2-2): DSGVTQTPKHLITATGQRVTLRCSPRSGDLSVYWYQQSLDQGLQFLIQYYNGEERAKGNILERFSAQQFPDLHSELNLSSLELGDSALYFCASSVDGQPRDTGELFFGEGSRLTVL.

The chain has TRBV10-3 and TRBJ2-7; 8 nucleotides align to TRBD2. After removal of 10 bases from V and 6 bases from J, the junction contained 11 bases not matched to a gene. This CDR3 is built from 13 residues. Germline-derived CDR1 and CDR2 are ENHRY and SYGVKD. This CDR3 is CATLAGLGGEQYF. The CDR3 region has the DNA TGTGCCACTCTAGCGGGCCTGGGCGGCGAGCAGTACTTC.

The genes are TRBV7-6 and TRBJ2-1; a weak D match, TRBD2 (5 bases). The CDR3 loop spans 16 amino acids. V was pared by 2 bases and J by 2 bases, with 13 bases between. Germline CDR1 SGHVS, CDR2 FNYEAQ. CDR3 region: CASSLRSAGPYNEQFF. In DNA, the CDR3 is TGTGCCAGCAGCTTACGCTCCGCGGGTCCCTACAATGAGCAGTTCTTC.

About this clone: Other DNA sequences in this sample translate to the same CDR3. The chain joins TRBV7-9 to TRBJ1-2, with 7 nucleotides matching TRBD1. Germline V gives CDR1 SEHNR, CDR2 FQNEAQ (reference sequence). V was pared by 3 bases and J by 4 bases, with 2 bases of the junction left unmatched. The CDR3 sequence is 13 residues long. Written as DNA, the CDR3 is TGTGCCAGCAGCTTCGACAGGGCCTATGGCTACACCTTC. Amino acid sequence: CASSFDRAYGYTF. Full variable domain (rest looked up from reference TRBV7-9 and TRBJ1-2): DTGVSQNPRHKITKRGQNVTFRCDPISEHNRLYWYRQTLGQGPEFLTYFQNEAQLEKSRLLSDRFSAERPKGSFSTLEIQRTEQGDSAMYLCASSFDRAYGYTFGSGTRLTVV.

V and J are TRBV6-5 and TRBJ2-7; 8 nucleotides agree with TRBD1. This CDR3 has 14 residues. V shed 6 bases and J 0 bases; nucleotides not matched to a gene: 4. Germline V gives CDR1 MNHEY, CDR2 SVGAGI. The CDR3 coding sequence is TGTGCCAGCAGCTGGACAGGGCGCTCCTACGAGCAGTACTTC. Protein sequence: CASSWTGRSYEQYF.